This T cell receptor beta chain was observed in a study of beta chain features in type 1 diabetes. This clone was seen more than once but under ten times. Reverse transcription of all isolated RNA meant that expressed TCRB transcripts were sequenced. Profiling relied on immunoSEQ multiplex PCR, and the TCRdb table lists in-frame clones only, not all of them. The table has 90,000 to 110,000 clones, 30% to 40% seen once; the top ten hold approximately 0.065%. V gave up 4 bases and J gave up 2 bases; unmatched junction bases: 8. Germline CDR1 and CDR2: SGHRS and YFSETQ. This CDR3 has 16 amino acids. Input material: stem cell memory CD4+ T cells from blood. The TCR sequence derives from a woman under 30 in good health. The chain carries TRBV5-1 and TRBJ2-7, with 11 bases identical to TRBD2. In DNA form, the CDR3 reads TGCGCCAGCAGCCCTGGAGGGACTAGCGGTACCTACGAGCAGTACTTC. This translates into CASSPGGTSGTYEQYF.